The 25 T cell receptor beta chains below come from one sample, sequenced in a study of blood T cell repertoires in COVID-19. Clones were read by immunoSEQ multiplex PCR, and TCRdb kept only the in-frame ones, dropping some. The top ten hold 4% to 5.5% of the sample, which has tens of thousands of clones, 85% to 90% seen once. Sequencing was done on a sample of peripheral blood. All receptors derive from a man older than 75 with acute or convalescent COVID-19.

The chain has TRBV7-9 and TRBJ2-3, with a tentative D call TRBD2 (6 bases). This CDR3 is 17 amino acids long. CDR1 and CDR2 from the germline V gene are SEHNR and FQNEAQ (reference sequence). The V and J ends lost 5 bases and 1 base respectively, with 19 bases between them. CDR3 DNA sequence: TGTGCCAGCAGCCTCAAATTTTGGGGGGATGGCACAGATACGCAGTATTTT. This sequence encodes CASSLKFWGDGTDTQYF.

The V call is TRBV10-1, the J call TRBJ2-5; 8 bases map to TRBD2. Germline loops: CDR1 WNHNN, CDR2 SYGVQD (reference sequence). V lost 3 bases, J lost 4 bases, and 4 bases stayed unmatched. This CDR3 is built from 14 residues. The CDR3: CASSDSGDSETQYF. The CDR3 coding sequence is TGCGCCAGCAGTGATAGCGGGGATTCAGAGACCCAGTACTTC.

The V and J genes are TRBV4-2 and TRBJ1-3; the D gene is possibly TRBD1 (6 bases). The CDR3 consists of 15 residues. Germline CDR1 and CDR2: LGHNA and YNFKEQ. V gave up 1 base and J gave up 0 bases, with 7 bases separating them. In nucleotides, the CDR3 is TGTGCCAGCAGCCAAGGGACAGACTCTGGAAACACCATATATTTT. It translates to CASSQGTDSGNTIYF.

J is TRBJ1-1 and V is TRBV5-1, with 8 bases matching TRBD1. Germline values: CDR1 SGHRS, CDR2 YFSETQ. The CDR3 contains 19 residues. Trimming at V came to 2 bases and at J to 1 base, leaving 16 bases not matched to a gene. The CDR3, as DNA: TGCGCCAGCAGCTTCCCCTCTCGACAGGGGCGCTGGCCGAACACTGAAGCTTTCTTT. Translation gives CASSFPSRQGRWPNTEAFF. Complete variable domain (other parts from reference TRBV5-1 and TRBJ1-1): KAGVTQTPRYLIKTRGQQVTLSCSPISGHRSVSWYQQTPGQGLQFLFEYFSETQRNKGNFPGRFSGRQFSNSRSEMNVSTLELGDSALYLCASSFPSRQGRWPNTEAFFGQGTRLTVV.

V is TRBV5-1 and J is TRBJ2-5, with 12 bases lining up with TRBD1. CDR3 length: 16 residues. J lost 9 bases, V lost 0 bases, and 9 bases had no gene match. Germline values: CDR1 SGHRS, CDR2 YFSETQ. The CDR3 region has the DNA TGCGCCAGCAGCTTGGGGGACAGGGGGCGCGTAGGGGCCCAGTACTTC. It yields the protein CASSLGDRGRVGAQYF.

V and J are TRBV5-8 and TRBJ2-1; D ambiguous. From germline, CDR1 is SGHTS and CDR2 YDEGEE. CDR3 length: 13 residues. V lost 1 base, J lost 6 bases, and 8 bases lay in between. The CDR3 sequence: CASSLYGGNEQFF. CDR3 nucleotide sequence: TGTGCCAGCAGCTTGTATGGCGGCAATGAGCAGTTCTTC. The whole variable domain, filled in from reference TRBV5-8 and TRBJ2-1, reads EAGVTQSPTHLIKTRGQQATLRCSPISGHTSVYWYQQALGLGLQFLLWYDEGEERNRGNFPPRFSGRQFPNYSSELNVNALELEDSALYLCASSLYGGNEQFFGPGTRLTVL.

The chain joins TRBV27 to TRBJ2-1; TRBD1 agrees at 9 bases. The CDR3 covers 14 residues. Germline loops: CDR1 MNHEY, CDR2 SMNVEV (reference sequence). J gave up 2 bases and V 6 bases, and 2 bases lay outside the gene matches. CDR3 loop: CASSRDRAYNEQFF. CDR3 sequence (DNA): TGTGCCAGCAGCCGGGACAGGGCCTACAATGAGCAGTTCTTC.

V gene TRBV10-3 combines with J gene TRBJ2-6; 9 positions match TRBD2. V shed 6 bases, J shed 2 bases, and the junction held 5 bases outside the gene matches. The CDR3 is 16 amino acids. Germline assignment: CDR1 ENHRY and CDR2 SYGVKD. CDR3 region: CAISALAGAGANVLTF. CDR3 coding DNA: TGTGCCATCAGCGCTTTAGCGGGAGCTGGGGCCAACGTCCTGACTTTC.

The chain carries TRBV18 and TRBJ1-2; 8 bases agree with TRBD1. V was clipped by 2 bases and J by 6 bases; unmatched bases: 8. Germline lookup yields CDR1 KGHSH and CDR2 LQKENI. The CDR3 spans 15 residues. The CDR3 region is CASSPVGQGVDGYTF. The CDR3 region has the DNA TGTGCCAGCTCACCAGTCGGACAGGGAGTGGATGGCTACACCTTC.

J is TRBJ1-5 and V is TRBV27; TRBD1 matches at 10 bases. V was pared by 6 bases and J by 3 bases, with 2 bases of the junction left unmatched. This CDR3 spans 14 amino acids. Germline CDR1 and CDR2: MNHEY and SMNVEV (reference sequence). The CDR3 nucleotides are TGTGCCAGCAGGACAGGGGGCTACAATCAGCCCCAGCATTTT. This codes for CASRTGGYNQPQHF.

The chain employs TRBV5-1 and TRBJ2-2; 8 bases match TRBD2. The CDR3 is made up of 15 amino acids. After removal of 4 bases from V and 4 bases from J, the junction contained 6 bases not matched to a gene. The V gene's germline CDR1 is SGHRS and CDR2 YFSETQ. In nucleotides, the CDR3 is TGCGCCAGCAGCGGCGGACTAGCCGGCACCGGGGAGCTGTTTTTT. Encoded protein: CASSGGLAGTGELFF.

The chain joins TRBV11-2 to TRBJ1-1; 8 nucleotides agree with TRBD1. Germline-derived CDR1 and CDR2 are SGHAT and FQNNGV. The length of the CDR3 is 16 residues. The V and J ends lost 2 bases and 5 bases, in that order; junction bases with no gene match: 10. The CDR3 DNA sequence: TGTGCCAGCAGCTTATTTTCCGGACAGGGTCATACTGAAGCTTTCTTT. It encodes CASSLFSGQGHTEAFF.

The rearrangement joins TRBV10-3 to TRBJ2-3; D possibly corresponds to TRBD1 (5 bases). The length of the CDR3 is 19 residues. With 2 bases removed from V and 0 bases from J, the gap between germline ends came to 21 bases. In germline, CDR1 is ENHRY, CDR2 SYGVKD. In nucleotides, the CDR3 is TGTGCCATCAGTGAGCCCGTCAACCCTCAGGGCAGTAGCACAGATACGCAGTATTTT. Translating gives CAISEPVNPQGSSTDTQYF.

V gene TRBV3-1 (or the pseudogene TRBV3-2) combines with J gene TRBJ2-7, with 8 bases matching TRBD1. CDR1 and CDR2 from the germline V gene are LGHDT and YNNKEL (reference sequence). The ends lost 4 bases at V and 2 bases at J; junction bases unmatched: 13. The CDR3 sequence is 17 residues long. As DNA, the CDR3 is TGTGCCAGCAGCCGAGGGGGACAGGTCCCAAGGACCTACGAGCAGTACTTC. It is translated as CASSRGGQVPRTYEQYF.

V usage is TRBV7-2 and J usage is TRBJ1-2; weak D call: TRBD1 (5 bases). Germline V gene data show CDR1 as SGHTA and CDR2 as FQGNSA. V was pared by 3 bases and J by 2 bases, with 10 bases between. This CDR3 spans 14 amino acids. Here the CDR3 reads CASSLGLSNYGYTF. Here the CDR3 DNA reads TGTGCCAGCAGCTTGGGGCTGTCCAACTATGGCTACACCTTC.

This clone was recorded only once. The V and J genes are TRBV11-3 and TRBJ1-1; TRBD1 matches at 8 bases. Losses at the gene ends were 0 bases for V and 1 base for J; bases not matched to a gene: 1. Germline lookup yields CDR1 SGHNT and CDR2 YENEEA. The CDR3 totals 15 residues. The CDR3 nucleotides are TGTGCCAGCAGCTTAGAGGGGACAGGGAACACTGAAGCTTTCTTT. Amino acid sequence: CASSLEGTGNTEAFF.

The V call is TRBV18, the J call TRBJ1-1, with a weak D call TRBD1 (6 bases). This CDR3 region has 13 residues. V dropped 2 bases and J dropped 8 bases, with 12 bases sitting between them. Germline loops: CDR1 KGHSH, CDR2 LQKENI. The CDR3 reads CASSPTGTKEAFF. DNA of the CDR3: TGTGCCAGCTCACCAACCGGGACAAAAGAAGCTTTCTTT.

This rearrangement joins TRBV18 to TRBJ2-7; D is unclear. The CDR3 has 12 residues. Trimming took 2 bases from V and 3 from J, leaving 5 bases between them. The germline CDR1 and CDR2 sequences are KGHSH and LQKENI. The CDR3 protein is CASSPGRYEQYF. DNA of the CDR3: TGTGCCAGCTCACCAGGGCGCTACGAGCAGTACTTC.

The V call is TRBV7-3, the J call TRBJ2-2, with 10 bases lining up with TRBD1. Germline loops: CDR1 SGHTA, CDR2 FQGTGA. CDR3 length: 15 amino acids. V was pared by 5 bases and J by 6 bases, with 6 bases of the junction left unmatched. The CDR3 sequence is CASSPETGGAGELFF. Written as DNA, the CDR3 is TGTGCCAGCAGCCCCGAGACAGGGGGCGCCGGGGAGCTGTTTTTT.

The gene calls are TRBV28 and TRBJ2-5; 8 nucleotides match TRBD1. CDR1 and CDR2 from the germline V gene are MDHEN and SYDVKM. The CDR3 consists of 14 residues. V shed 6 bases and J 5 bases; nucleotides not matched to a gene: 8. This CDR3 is CASRGQGREETQYF. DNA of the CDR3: TGTGCCAGCAGAGGACAGGGAAGAGAGGAGACCCAGTACTTC. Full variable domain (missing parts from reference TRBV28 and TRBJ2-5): DVKVTQSSRYLVKRTGEKVFLECVQDMDHENMFWYRQDPGLGLRLIYFSYDVKMKEKGDIPEGYSVSREKKERFSLILESASTNQTSMYLCASRGQGREETQYFGPGTRLLVL.

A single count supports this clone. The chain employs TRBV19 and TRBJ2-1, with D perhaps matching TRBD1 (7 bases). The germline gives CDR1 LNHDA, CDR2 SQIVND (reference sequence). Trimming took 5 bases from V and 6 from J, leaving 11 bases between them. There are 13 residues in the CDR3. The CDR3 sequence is CASSFRGVNEQFF. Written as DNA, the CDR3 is TGTGCCAGTAGTTTCAGGGGGGTCAATGAGCAGTTCTTC. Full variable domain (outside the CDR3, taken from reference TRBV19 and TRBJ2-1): DGGITQSPKYLFRKEGQNVTLSCEQNLNHDAMYWYRQDPGQGLRLIYYSQIVNDFQKGDIAEGYSVSREKKESFPLTVTSAQKNPTAFYLCASSFRGVNEQFFGPGTRLTVL.

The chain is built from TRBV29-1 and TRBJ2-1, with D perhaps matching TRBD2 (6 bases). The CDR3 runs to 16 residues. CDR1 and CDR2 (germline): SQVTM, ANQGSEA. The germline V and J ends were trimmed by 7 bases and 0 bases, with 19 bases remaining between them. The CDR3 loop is CSGGRRGAGSYNEQFF. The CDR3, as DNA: TGCAGCGGAGGGCGGCGCGGGGCCGGCTCCTACAATGAGCAGTTCTTC.

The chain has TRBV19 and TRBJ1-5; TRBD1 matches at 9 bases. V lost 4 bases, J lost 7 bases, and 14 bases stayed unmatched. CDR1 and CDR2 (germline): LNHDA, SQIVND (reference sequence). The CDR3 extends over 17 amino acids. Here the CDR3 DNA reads TGTGCCAGTAGTAAAGGGGGCTACAGGGGGCTGGGGCAGCCCCAGCATTTT. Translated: CASSKGGYRGLGQPQHF. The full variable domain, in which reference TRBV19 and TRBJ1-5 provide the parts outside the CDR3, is DGGITQSPKYLFRKEGQNVTLSCEQNLNHDAMYWYRQDPGQGLRLIYYSQIVNDFQKGDIAEGYSVSREKKESFPLTVTSAQKNPTAFYLCASSKGGYRGLGQPQHFGDGTRLSIL.

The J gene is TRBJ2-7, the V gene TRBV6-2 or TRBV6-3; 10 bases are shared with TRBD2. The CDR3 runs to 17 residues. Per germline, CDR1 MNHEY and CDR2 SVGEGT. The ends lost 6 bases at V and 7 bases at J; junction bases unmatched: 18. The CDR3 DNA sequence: TGTGCCAGCAGCCTCGAGCGGGGGGGCTCCACGCTTTCTGAGCAGTACTTC. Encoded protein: CASSLERGGSTLSEQYF.

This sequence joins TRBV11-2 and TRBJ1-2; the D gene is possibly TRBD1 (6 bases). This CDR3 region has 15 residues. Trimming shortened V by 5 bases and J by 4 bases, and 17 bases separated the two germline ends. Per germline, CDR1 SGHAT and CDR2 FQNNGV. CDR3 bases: TGTGCCAGCAGCCTAGCGGGGGGCAGGATCTATGGCTACACCTTC. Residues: CASSLAGGRIYGYTF. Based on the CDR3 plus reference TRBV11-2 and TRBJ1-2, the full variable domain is EAGVAQSPRYKIIEKRQSVAFWCNPISGHATLYWYQQILGQGPKLLIQFQNNGVVDDSQLPKDRFSAERLKGVDSTLKIQPAKLEDSAVYLCASSLAGGRIYGYTFGSGTRLTVV.